These 13 T cell receptor beta chains were sequenced from one sample in a study of blood T cells in healthy people across ages. With a J-beta primer mix and a sample-barcoded 5' primer, a second PCR ran about 7 to 12 cycles. TCRdb called the 5' RACE reads again in MiXCR, with one record for every CDR3 protein. The repertoire holds approximately 880,000 distinct CDR3 sequences, around 48% seen once, with 13% in the top ten. The sequenced sample consisted of blood. Every receptor here comes from a man aged 25-40 years in good health.

The chain has TRBV27 and TRBJ2-4, with D possibly TRBD2 on 6 matching bases. Trimming removed 6 bases at V and 5 bases at J, with 14 bases between. The CDR3 is made up of 14 amino acids. Germline-derived CDR1 and CDR2 are MNHEY and SMNVEV (reference sequence). The CDR3 reads CASSPHWGENIQYF. CDR3 bases: TGTGCCAGCAGCCCCCATTGGGGGGAAAACATTCAGTACTTC.

In this sample, this clonotype turned up a few times. This rearrangement joins TRBV6-5 to TRBJ2-7, with TRBD1 as a possible D gene (5 bases). Germline CDR1 and CDR2: MNHEY and SVGAGI. The CDR3 has 14 residues. Trimming pared 2 bases from V and 1 base from J, leaving 9 bases between. The CDR3 DNA follows: TGTGCCAGCAGTTACCAGGGCGAATCCTACGAGCAGTACTTC. It translates to CASSYQGESYEQYF.

A single count supports this clonotype. CDR3 bases: TGCGCCAGCAGCCAAGTCTCGGGGGGCGGGACAGGGTTATACGAGCAGTACTTC. It translates to CASSQVSGGGTGLYEQYF. This chain uses TRBV4-1 with TRBJ2-7; 9 bases agree with TRBD1. Per the germline V gene, CDR1 is MGHRA and CDR2 is YSYEKL. The trim removed 1 base at V and 4 bases at J, leaving 14 bases unmatched. The CDR3 totals 18 residues.

This clonotype was recorded a few times. The chain recombines TRBV12-3 or TRBV12-4 with TRBJ1-2; a possible D gene is TRBD1 (5 bases). With 6 bases removed from V and 0 bases from J, the gap between germline ends came to 14 bases. This CDR3 comprises 15 residues. The CDR3 sequence is CASRYEGTSNYGYTF. DNA of the CDR3: TGTGCCAGCAGGTACGAAGGGACGTCTAACTATGGCTACACCTTC.

This chain uses TRBV2 with TRBJ1-2; no firm D call. CDR1 SNHLY and CDR2 FYNNEI come from the germline V gene. The CDR3 sequence is 15 residues long. Trimming shortened V by 4 bases and J by 0 bases, and 12 bases separated the two germline ends. The CDR3 loop reads CASSGMHQANYGYTF. As DNA, the CDR3 is TGTGCCAGCAGTGGGATGCACCAAGCTAACTATGGCTACACCTTC.

Of note for this clonotype: A much larger clone differs by one base, so this may be a read error. The genes are TRBV5-1 and TRBJ2-5; D is tentatively TRBD1 or TRBD2 (5 bases each). The CDR3 contains 14 residues. Germline CDR1 and CDR2: SGHRS and YFSETQ. Written as DNA, the CDR3 is TGCGCCAGCAGCCCGGGACGGTTACAAGAGGCCCAGTACTTC. Translation: CASSPGRLQEAQYF.

Note on this clonotype: The germline gene is not matched at one end of the junction; a read error may be the cause. This chain joins TRBV5-5 and TRBJ2-7; D might be TRBD1 or TRBD2, each matching 5 bases. Germline values: CDR1 SGHKS, CDR2 YYEKEE (reference sequence). The CDR3 consists of 12 residues. The CDR3 sequence is CAGSTEGREQYF. CDR3 nucleotide sequence: TGTGCCGGCAGTACAGAGGGACGCGAGCAGTACTTC.

V and J are TRBV6-2 or TRBV6-3 and TRBJ1-5; no reliable D call. With 10 bases removed from V and 4 bases from J, the gap between germline ends came to 11 bases. The CDR3 extends over 12 amino acids. The germline V gene encodes CDR1 MNHEY and CDR2 SVGEGT. The CDR3 nucleotides are TGTGCCATCGGAATTGGTAATCAGCCCCAGCATTTT. This sequence encodes CAIGIGNQPQHF.

This clonotype was observed many times. The chain uses TRBV20-1 and TRBJ2-2; no clear D. V was clipped by 0 bases and J by 3 bases, with 11 bases between them. Germline V CDR1 and CDR2: DFQATT, SNEGSKA (reference sequence). The CDR3 contains 15 residues. CDR3: CSARDVRADTGELFF. In DNA, the CDR3 is TGCAGTGCTAGAGATGTACGGGCGGACACCGGGGAGCTGTTTTTT.

The chain employs TRBV7-6 and TRBJ1-5; D remains unclear. V gave up 5 bases and J gave up 7 bases, with 12 bases separating them. The length of the CDR3 is 13 residues. Germline V gene lookup returns CDR1 SGHVS and CDR2 FNYEAQ. The CDR3 loop reads CASSPNVGQPQHF. In DNA, the CDR3 is TGTGCCAGCAGCCCCAATGTAGGGCAGCCCCAGCATTTT.

This CDR3 is CASSQPGTGEKLFF. DNA for the CDR3: TGCGCCAGCAGCCAGCCTGGGACAGGGGAAAAACTGTTTTTT. The rearrangement links TRBV4-3 to TRBJ1-4; 9 positions match TRBD1. J lost 8 bases, V lost 3 bases, and 4 bases had no gene match. The CDR3 totals 14 residues. CDR1 is LGHNA and CDR2 is YSLEER in the germline V gene.

This clonotype was observed once. This chain's CDR3 is CASSRRDSRSGYTF. CDR3 coding DNA: TGTGCCAGCAGCCGCCGGGACAGCAGATCTGGCTACACCTTC. The rearrangement links TRBV7-2 to TRBJ1-2; 7 bases match TRBD1. Germline assignment: CDR1 SGHTA and CDR2 FQGNSA. V was pared by 5 bases and J by 7 bases, with 10 bases of the junction left unmatched. The CDR3 is 14 amino acids.

This clonotype occurred a few times. The gene calls are TRBV25-1 and TRBJ2-7; 9 bases align to TRBD1. The CDR3 sequence is 15 residues long. Germline CDR1 and CDR2: MGHDK and SYGVNS. V was clipped by 4 bases and J by 3 bases; unmatched bases: 7. CDR3 bases: TGTGCCAGCAGTGCCCCGACAGGGGGAAGCTACGAGCAGTACTTC. It specifies CASSAPTGGSYEQYF.